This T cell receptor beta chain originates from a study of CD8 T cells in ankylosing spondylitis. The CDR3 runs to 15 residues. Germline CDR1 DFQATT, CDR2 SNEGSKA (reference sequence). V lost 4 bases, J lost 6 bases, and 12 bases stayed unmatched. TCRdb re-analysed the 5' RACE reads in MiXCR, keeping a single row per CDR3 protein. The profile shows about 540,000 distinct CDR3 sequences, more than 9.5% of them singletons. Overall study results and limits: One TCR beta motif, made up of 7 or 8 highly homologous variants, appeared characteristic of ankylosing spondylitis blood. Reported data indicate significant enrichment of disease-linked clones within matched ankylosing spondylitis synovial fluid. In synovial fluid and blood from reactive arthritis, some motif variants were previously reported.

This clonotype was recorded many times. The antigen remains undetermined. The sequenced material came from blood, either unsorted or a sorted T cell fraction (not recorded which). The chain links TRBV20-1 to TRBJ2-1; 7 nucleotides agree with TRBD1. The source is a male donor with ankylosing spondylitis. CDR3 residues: CSANIRQGFFNEQFF. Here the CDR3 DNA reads TGCAGTGCTAATATTCGACAGGGTTTTTTCAATGAGCAGTTCTTC.